These 27 T cell receptor beta chains share one sample of origin, sequenced in a study of blood T cells in healthy people across ages. Next came a second PCR, run for about 6 to 11 cycles, which used a sample-barcoded 5' primer along with a J-beta primer mix. From the 5' RACE reads, TCRdb called clonotypes with MiXCR, one entry per CDR3 protein. The sample shows over 550,000 distinct CDR3 sequences, about 30% of them seen only once. The sequencing sample was made of blood. Receptors were obtained from a woman of 80 years or more in good health.

The rearrangement links TRBV6-2 or TRBV6-3 to TRBJ2-1, with 11 nucleotides matching TRBD2. The germline V gene encodes CDR1 MNHEY and CDR2 SVGEGT. The CDR3 runs 15 residues. The V segment lost 2 bases and the J segment 6 bases; nucleotides outside the gene matches: 3. The CDR3 DNA reads as TGTGCCAGCAGTTACGGGCTAGCGGGAGGCAATGAGCAGTTCTTC. It encodes CASSYGLAGGNEQFF.

This clonotype was counted ten times or more. The gene calls are TRBV9 and TRBJ2-5, with TRBD1 as a possible D gene (6 bases). In germline, CDR1 is SGDLS, CDR2 YYNGEE. V gave up 4 bases and J gave up 2 bases, with 15 bases separating them. The CDR3 totals 15 residues. CDR3 sequence: CASSPQGQRQETQYF. In DNA, the CDR3 is TGTGCCAGCAGCCCCCAAGGACAGAGGCAAGAGACCCAGTACTTC.

This clonotype was counted many times. The chain recombines TRBV2 with TRBJ2-1; D is perhaps TRBD2 (7 bases). Trimming pared 2 bases from V and 0 bases from J, leaving 14 bases between. In germline, CDR1 is SNHLY, CDR2 FYNNEI. The CDR3 covers 17 residues. The CDR3 DNA is TGTGCCAGCAGTGAAAGAGGCGGGGGCAGCTCCTACAATGAGCAGTTCTTC. Translating it yields CASSERGGGSSYNEQFF.

The J gene is TRBJ2-7, the V gene TRBV20-1, with a weak D call TRBD2 (5 bases). Per the germline V gene, CDR1 is DFQATT and CDR2 is SNEGSKA (reference sequence). V was shortened by 6 bases and J by 9 bases, with 24 bases between the two germline ends. This CDR3 is built from 14 residues. The CDR3 region is CSAHGNPGSYRQYF. CDR3 nucleotide sequence: TGCAGTGCACACGGGAACCCGGGATCTTACAGGCAGTACTTC.

This clonotype was counted only a few times. The V call is TRBV28, the J call TRBJ1-2; tentative D call: TRBD1 (6 bases). This CDR3 spans 14 amino acids. Germline CDR1 is MDHEN and CDR2 is SYDVKM. V was cut by 2 bases and J by 8 bases, with 15 bases left in between. CDR3 in amino acids: CASSLLDRLWGYTF. In DNA form, the CDR3 reads TGTGCCAGCAGTTTACTTGACAGGCTCTGGGGCTACACCTTC.

This clonotype was seen only a few times. The chain joins TRBV11-2 to TRBJ2-1; 14 nucleotides match TRBD2. Germline CDR1 and CDR2: SGHAT and FQNNGV. Trimming cost V 5 bases and J 2 bases; bases outside gene matches: 17. This CDR3 region has 21 residues. Here the CDR3 DNA reads TGTGCCAGCAGCGACCAAGCCTTCGGGACTAGCGGGGGTCGGACCTACAATGAGCAGTTCTTC. Protein sequence: CASSDQAFGTSGGRTYNEQFF. The full variable domain, in which reference TRBV11-2 and TRBJ2-1 provide the parts outside the CDR3, is EAGVAQSPRYKIIEKRQSVAFWCNPISGHATLYWYQQILGQGPKLLIQFQNNGVVDDSQLPKDRFSAERLKGVDSTLKIQPAKLEDSAVYLCASSDQAFGTSGGRTYNEQFFGPGTRLTVL.

This clonotype showed up many times. The rearrangement links TRBV10-3 to TRBJ1-2; D is ambiguous. V lost 6 bases to trimming and J lost 6 bases, with 17 bases between them. Germline V CDR1 and CDR2: ENHRY, SYGVKD. This CDR3 has 14 residues. The CDR3 DNA reads TGTGCCATCAGGGACCCAGGCGCTTACCATGGCTACACCTTC. Translated: CAIRDPGAYHGYTF.

Comments on this clonotype: A much larger clone differs from this one at a single base, so this may be a read error. The CDR3 reads CVSSQVGGQLNIQYF. CDR3 DNA sequence: TGTGTCAGCAGCCAAGTTGGGGGACAGCTAAACATTCAGTACTTC. The chain employs TRBV4-2 and TRBJ2-5, with 7 bases identical to TRBD1. Near its end, the DNA agrees better with TRBJ2-4, so the J call may be wrong. CDR1 LGHNA and CDR2 YNFKEQ come from the germline V gene. The CDR3 length is 15 residues.

J is TRBJ1-5 and V is TRBV2; D gene ambiguous. In germline, CDR1 is SNHLY, CDR2 FYNNEI. The CDR3 totals 16 residues. V was shortened by 3 bases and J by 4 bases, with 16 bases between the two germline ends. This CDR3 reads CASSDVSNRRNQPQHF. The CDR3 nucleotides are TGTGCCAGCAGTGACGTCAGCAATAGGAGGAATCAGCCCCAGCATTTT.

This clonotype was seen a handful of times. A much larger clonotype is one base distant, so this may be a read error. The V gene is TRBV6-1, the J gene TRBJ2-7, with 10 bases matching TRBD2. Trimming at V came to 8 bases and at J to 7 bases, leaving 8 bases not matched to a gene. Germline lookup yields CDR1 MNHNS and CDR2 SASEGT. The CDR3 contains 13 residues. Written as DNA, the CDR3 is TGTGCCAGCGCCCTAGCGGGGGAAAATGAGCAGTACTTC. This codes for CASALAGENEQYF.

In this sample, this clonotype turned up many times. An end of the junction differs from the germline gene, which may be a read error. The chain recombines TRBV20-1 with TRBJ2-1; 7 bases match TRBD2. Germline V gene data show CDR1 as DFQATT and CDR2 as SNEGSKA (reference sequence). The CDR3 has 16 amino acids. Here the CDR3 reads CSAGDPRGSAYNEQFF. For the CDR3, the DNA is TGCAGTGCTGGAGACCCGCGGGGGAGCGCCTACAATGAGCAGTTCTTC.

The rearrangement uses TRBV7-2 and TRBJ1-5; the D is unclear. The germline V gene has CDR1 SGHTA and CDR2 FQGNSA. The V and J ends lost 3 bases and 1 base respectively, with 10 bases between them. The CDR3 consists of 15 residues. CDR3 bases: TGTGCCAGCAGCTTGGAGGGCACCAGCAATCAGCCCCAGCATTTT. Its translation: CASSLEGTSNQPQHF.

The genes are TRBV6-2 or TRBV6-3 and TRBJ2-3; TRBD2 matches 9 bases. Germline assignment: CDR1 MNHEY and CDR2 SVGEGT. V lost 4 bases and J lost 5; bases outside the gene matches: 10. The CDR3 has 16 residues. CDR3 bases: TGTGCCAGCAGTTCCTTGGCTAGCGGGGTCAGAGATACGCAGTATTTT. It translates to CASSSLASGVRDTQYF.

The sample holds many counts of this clonotype. The rearrangement uses TRBV20-1 and TRBJ2-7, with 11 nucleotides matching TRBD2. This CDR3 has 15 residues. V lost 2 bases and J lost 2; bases outside the gene matches: 5. Germline loops: CDR1 DFQATT, CDR2 SNEGSKA (reference sequence). The CDR3 reads CSARNLAGGPYEQYF. The CDR3 region has the DNA TGCAGTGCTAGAAACCTAGCGGGGGGACCCTACGAGCAGTACTTC.

The rearrangement joins TRBV21-1 to TRBJ1-1. TRBV21-1 is described as a pseudogene. CDR3 length: 17 amino acids. The CDR3 region is CASSKRNIRQGGPLAFF. The DNA for the CDR3 is TGTGCCAGCAGCAAAAGGAATATAAGACAGGGAGGGCCTCTAGCTTTCTTT.

The V call is TRBV7-3, the J call TRBJ1-1, with unresolved D. The CDR3 extends over 13 amino acids. Germline values: CDR1 SGHTA, CDR2 FQGTGA. V lost 1 base and J 1 base, leaving 4 bases between the germline ends. The CDR3 sequence: CASSLMENTEAFF. As DNA, the CDR3 is TGTGCCAGCAGCTTAATGGAGAACACTGAAGCTTTCTTT.

Remarks on this clonotype: The junction departs from the called germline gene at one end, perhaps through a read error. The genes are TRBV4-1 and TRBJ2-7, with D uncertain. The CDR3 has 16 amino acids. Germline V gives CDR1 MGHRA, CDR2 YSYEKL. The CDR3 here is CAGSRNICRSSYEQYF. For the CDR3, the DNA is TGCGCCGGCAGCCGCAACATATGCCGGAGCTCCTACGAGCAGTACTTC.

V and J are TRBV6-6 and TRBJ1-6; D not resolved. Deletions cut 2 bases from V and 6 bases from J, with 8 bases between. The CDR3 contains 14 residues. Germline V lookup: CDR1 MNHNY, CDR2 SVGAGI (reference sequence). Here the CDR3 reads CASSYRGLNSPLHF. CDR3 bases: TGTGCCAGCAGTTACAGAGGTCTTAATTCACCCCTCCACTTT.

Concerning this clonotype itself: A read error is possible here, since a much larger clone lies one base away. This chain uses TRBV7-6 with TRBJ2-1, with 10 bases identical to TRBD1. Trimming at V came to 5 bases and at J to 8 bases, leaving 6 bases not matched to a gene. Germline assignment: CDR1 SGHVS and CDR2 FNYEAQ. CDR3 size: 14 residues. The CDR3 DNA sequence: TGTGCCAGCAGCGATCGGACAGGGGGGGATGAGCAGTTCTTC. This gives the protein CASSDRTGGDEQFF.

The rearrangement links TRBV7-2 to TRBJ1-2; TRBD1 matches 9 bases. This CDR3 has 14 residues. V trimming: 4 bases; J trimming: 5 bases; junction bases outside the gene matches: 5. CDR1 is SGHTA and CDR2 is FQGNSA in the germline V gene. In nucleotides, the CDR3 is TGTGCCAGCAGCTCATCCGGGACAGGGTATGGCTACACCTTC. Amino acid sequence: CASSSSGTGYGYTF.

In regard to this clonotype: A clone one base away is much larger, so this may be a read error. This chain uses TRBV7-2 with TRBJ2-7; D not resolved. CDR3 length: 14 residues. Trimming took 5 bases from V and 0 from J, leaving 11 bases between them. Germline loops: CDR1 SGHTA, CDR2 FQGNSA. CDR3 coding DNA: TGTGCCAGCAGCGTCAGGAACGGCTCCTACGAGCAGTACTTC. Residues: CASSVRNGSYEQYF.

This sequence joins TRBV7-9 and TRBJ2-1; D is undetermined. This CDR3 spans 15 amino acids. Trimming left V 3 bases short and J 1 base short, with 10 bases between. Germline CDR1 reads SEHNR; CDR2 reads FQNEAQ (reference sequence). The CDR3 bases are TGTGCCAGCAGCTTCCAACAGATTTCCTACAATGAGCAGTTCTTC. Translating gives CASSFQQISYNEQFF.

This chain connects TRBV14 to TRBJ2-6, with a possible D match to TRBD2 (7 bases). V was pared by 3 bases and J by 0 bases, with 21 bases between. CDR3 size: 20 residues. Germline assignment: CDR1 SGHDN and CDR2 FVKESK. The CDR3 coding sequence is TGTGCCAGCAGCCAGAACCACCGGGACGGGGGGCACTCTGGGGCCAACGTCCTGACTTTC. Its translation is CASSQNHRDGGHSGANVLTF.

This clonotype was counted at least ten times. The chain couples TRBV5-1 to TRBJ2-3, with 11 bases matching TRBD2. V lost 4 bases, J lost 0 bases, and 4 bases stayed unmatched. This CDR3 region has 16 residues. Germline V gives CDR1 SGHRS, CDR2 YFSETQ. The CDR3 DNA sequence: TGCGCCAGCAGCGCCCGACTAGCGGGGAGCACAGATACGCAGTATTTT. Encoded protein: CASSARLAGSTDTQYF.

V is TRBV27 and J is TRBJ2-1, with 9 bases that match TRBD1. CDR3 length: 13 amino acids. Germline V gives CDR1 MNHEY, CDR2 SMNVEV (reference sequence). V lost 10 bases and J lost 7; bases outside the gene matches: 8. CDR3 amino acids: CATRTGAVNEQFF. In nucleotides, the CDR3 is TGTGCCACCAGGACAGGGGCGGTAAATGAGCAGTTCTTC.

The chain joins TRBV10-3 to TRBJ2-7; D remains ambiguous. The DNA end is more similar to TRBJ2-5, so the J call may be wrong. The CDR3 sequence is 15 residues long. Germline values: CDR1 ENHRY, CDR2 SYGVKD. The CDR3 DNA is TGTGCCATCAGGCCGAACGGTGCCGGCAGGGAGACCCAGTACTTC. Its protein product is CAIRPNGAGRETQYF.

The V call is TRBV5-1, the J call TRBJ1-1; D gene ambiguous. V dropped 5 bases and J dropped 5 bases, with 28 bases sitting between them. The CDR3 has 18 residues. Germline V gene data show CDR1 as SGHRS and CDR2 as YFSETQ. DNA for the CDR3: TGCGCCAGCAGTTTCCGACCCATAGTAGTTTCCTCGGAGACTGAAGCTTTCTTT. Translating it yields CASSFRPIVVSSETEAFF. Full variable domain (rest looked up from reference TRBV5-1 and TRBJ1-1): KAGVTQTPRYLIKTRGQQVTLSCSPISGHRSVSWYQQTPGQGLQFLFEYFSETQRNKGNFPGRFSGRQFSNSRSEMNVSTLELGDSALYLCASSFRPIVVSSETEAFFGQGTRLTVV.